The next 22 T cell receptor beta chains were all read from a single sample in a study of radiotherapy plus CTLA-4 blockade in lung cancer. Libraries were prepared by immunoSEQ multiplex PCR; TCRdb keeps only in-frame clonotypes and omits some of them. This sample has over 70,000 clones, with around 85% found just once. The sample consisted of peripheral blood, taken from a patient treated with radiotherapy plus ipilimumab. The receptors originated from a human donor with non-small cell lung cancer who had a partial response to radiotherapy plus ipilimumab.

This clone was counted a few times. The V call is TRBV5-1, the J call TRBJ1-2, with TRBD1 identical over 8 bases. CDR1 SGHRS and CDR2 YFSETQ come from the germline V gene. Germline trimming cut 4 bases from V and 3 bases from J; bases unmatched to any gene: 5. This CDR3 is built from 14 residues. The CDR3 coding sequence is TGCGCCAGCAGCAGTACAGGGGGGGACTATGGCTACACCTTC. Its translation is CASSSTGGDYGYTF.

The rearrangement joins TRBV7-8 to TRBJ1-5; no definite D call. Trimming left V 3 bases short and J 5 bases short, with 14 bases between. Germline V gene data show CDR1 as SGHVS and CDR2 as FQNEAQ. The CDR3 sequence is 15 residues long. The DNA for the CDR3 is TGTGCCAGCAGCTTCCGGGAGGGCTTCGATCAGCCCCAGCATTTT. It encodes CASSFREGFDQPQHF.

The rearrangement uses TRBV7-9 and TRBJ2-5, with D uncertain. The CDR3 contains 11 residues. Germline V gives CDR1 SEHNR, CDR2 FQNEAQ (reference sequence). V lost 8 bases and J lost 5, with 9 bases in between. In DNA, the CDR3 is TGTGCCAGCGGCCTCTCGGAGACCCAGTACTTC. Translating it yields CASGLSETQYF.

CDR3 in amino acids: CASSTSGSYEQFF. The CDR3 nucleotides read TGTGCCAGCAGCACTAGCGGGAGTTATGAGCAGTTCTTC. This sequence joins TRBV5-4 and TRBJ2-1, with 11 bases that match TRBD2. The CDR3 spans 13 residues. CDR1 and CDR2 from the germline V gene are SGHNT and YYREEE (reference sequence). The V gene end was trimmed by 4 bases and the J gene end by 8 bases; junction bases not matched to a gene: 2.

The V and J genes are TRBV9 and TRBJ1-2; unclear D gene. The CDR3 sequence is 13 residues long. V was pared by 0 bases and J by 8 bases, with 11 bases between. CDR1 is SGDLS, CDR2 YYNGEE, per germline. The CDR3 loop is CASSVGAASGYTF. The CDR3 DNA follows: TGTGCCAGCAGCGTAGGGGCCGCATCCGGCTACACCTTC.

This clone showed up just once. The V and J genes are TRBV28 and TRBJ1-4; TRBD1 matches at 10 bases. In germline, CDR1 is MDHEN, CDR2 SYDVKM. The CDR3 is 15 amino acids. V dropped 6 bases and J dropped 7; count of bases not matched to a gene: 8. The CDR3 spells CASSRGDRGSEKLFF. The DNA of the CDR3 is TGTGCCAGCAGCCGCGGGGACAGGGGTAGTGAAAAACTGTTTTTT. Using reference TRBV28 and TRBJ1-4 for the parts outside the CDR3, the full variable domain is DVKVTQSSRYLVKRTGEKVFLECVQDMDHENMFWYRQDPGLGLRLIYFSYDVKMKEKGDIPEGYSVSREKKERFSLILESASTNQTSMYLCASSRGDRGSEKLFFGSGTQLSVL.

The chain has TRBV7-9 and TRBJ2-5; a weak D match, TRBD2 (6 bases). Looked up from germline, CDR1 is SEHNR and CDR2 is FQNEAQ (reference sequence). This CDR3 spans 14 amino acids. V was trimmed by 5 bases and J by 7 bases, leaving 17 bases between them. CDR3: CASSVAEGKGTQYF. The CDR3 bases are TGTGCCAGCAGCGTCGCGGAGGGCAAGGGGACCCAGTACTTC.

The genes are TRBV5-1 and TRBJ2-3, with D possibly TRBD1 on 6 matching bases. This CDR3 region has 15 residues. Trimming cost V 4 bases and J 3 bases, with 15 bases left between them. Per the germline V gene, CDR1 is SGHRS and CDR2 is YFSETQ. The CDR3 loop reads CASSPATRGTDTQYF. CDR3 DNA: TGCGCCAGCAGCCCTGCCACGAGGGGGACAGATACGCAGTATTTT.

V usage is TRBV14 and J usage is TRBJ1-2; possible D gene TRBD1, 5 bases. The germline V and J ends were trimmed by 0 bases and 7 bases, with 12 bases remaining between them. The CDR3 spans 14 residues. Germline loops: CDR1 SGHDN, CDR2 FVKESK. The CDR3 nucleotides are TGTGCCAGCAGCCAAGAAAGGCAGGGAGGTGGCTACACCTTC. It is translated as CASSQERQGGGYTF. Looking up the rest from reference TRBV14 and TRBJ1-2 gives the full variable domain: EAGVTQFPSHSVIEKGQTVTLRCDPISGHDNLYWYRRVMGKEIKFLLHFVKESKQDESGMPNNRFLAERTGGTYSTLKVQPAELEDSGVYFCASSQERQGGGYTFGSGTRLTVV.

The chain couples TRBV29-1 to TRBJ1-1; TRBD1 matches at 7 bases. Germline assignment: CDR1 SQVTM and CDR2 ANQGSEA. The V segment lost 4 bases and the J segment 5 bases; nucleotides outside the gene matches: 4. CDR3 length: 12 amino acids. In nucleotides, the CDR3 is TGCAGCGTTGTTACAGGGGCAACTGAAGCTTTCTTT. Encoded protein: CSVVTGATEAFF.

The V and J genes are TRBV28 and TRBJ2-5; D might be TRBD1 (6 bases). The CDR3 runs 15 residues. In germline, CDR1 is MDHEN, CDR2 SYDVKM. V gave up 2 bases and J gave up 1 base, with 11 bases separating them. CDR3 bases: TGTGCCAGCAGTTTAGGGGGCTTGGTCCAAGAGACCCAGTACTTC. Its translation: CASSLGGLVQETQYF.

This sequence joins TRBV6-5 and TRBJ2-2; 11 bases map to TRBD2. The CDR3 covers 14 residues. The germline V gene encodes CDR1 MNHEY and CDR2 SVGAGI. Trimming removed 6 bases from V and 5 bases from J; junction bases left unmatched: 2. CDR3 nucleotides: TGTGCCAGCAGCGTAGCGGGAGGGACCGGGGAGCTGTTTTTT. Translating gives CASSVAGGTGELFF.

The DNA for the CDR3 is TGCGCCAGCAGCTTCAGTGCGACTCGGGATGAAAAACTGTTTTTT. Its translation is CASSFSATRDEKLFF. This chain connects TRBV5-1 to TRBJ1-4; no reliable D call. The CDR3 length is 15 residues. V was cut by 2 bases and J by 6 bases, with 14 bases left in between. Germline lookup yields CDR1 SGHRS and CDR2 YFSETQ.

V usage is TRBV5-6 and J usage is TRBJ1-1; the D is unclear. Trimming stripped 2 bases from V and 4 bases from J, with 6 bases between. The CDR3 covers 12 residues. Looked up from germline, CDR1 is SGHDT and CDR2 is YYEEEE. Written as DNA, the CDR3 is TGTGCCAGCAGCTTAGCACCCACTGAAGCTTTCTTT. The encoded protein is CASSLAPTEAFF.

The rearrangement joins TRBV7-3 to TRBJ2-1; the match to TRBD1 covers 7 bases. Germline CDR1 and CDR2: SGHTA and FQGTGA. V lost 4 bases and J lost 0; bases outside the gene matches: 0. This CDR3 spans 14 amino acids. The CDR3 sequence: CASSWDSSYNEQFF. CDR3 in DNA: TGTGCCAGCAGCTGGGACAGCTCCTACAATGAGCAGTTCTTC.

A remark on this clone: Sequence at one end of the junction differs from germline and may be a read error. In DNA form, the CDR3 reads TGTGCCAGCTCATTCAGCACAGATACGCAGTGTTTT. This sequence encodes CASSFSTDTQCF. This chain links TRBV18 with TRBJ2-3; D gene unclear. Germline V gene data show CDR1 as KGHSH and CDR2 as LQKENI. The CDR3 has 12 residues.

The chain combines TRBV5-8 with TRBJ1-2; TRBD1 matches at 11 bases. The ends lost 4 bases at V and 5 bases at J; junction bases unmatched: 7. CDR3 length: 15 residues. Germline CDR1 is SGHTS and CDR2 is YDEGEE. CDR3 sequence: CASSPGTGGRYGYTF. The CDR3 bases are TGTGCCAGCAGCCCCGGGACAGGGGGTCGTTATGGCTACACCTTC.

The chain recombines TRBV6-4 with TRBJ2-1; 16 nucleotides match TRBD2. The CDR3 is made up of 18 amino acids. CDR1 and CDR2 from the germline V gene are MRHNA and SNTAGT. V dropped 6 bases and J dropped 4; count of bases not matched to a gene: 9. The chain's CDR3 is CASRTPGTSGRAYNEQFF. The CDR3, as DNA: TGTGCCAGCAGGACCCCCGGGACTAGCGGGAGGGCTTACAATGAGCAGTTCTTC.

The chain recombines TRBV5-1 with TRBJ2-1, with 7 bases identical to TRBD2. With V trimmed by 4 bases and J by 3 bases, 7 bases remained unmatched. The CDR3 runs 15 residues. CDR1 SGHRS and CDR2 YFSETQ come from the germline V gene. The CDR3 spells CASSQSGDFYNEQFF. In DNA form, the CDR3 reads TGCGCCAGCAGCCAGAGCGGGGACTTCTACAATGAGCAGTTCTTC.

The chain joins TRBV30 to TRBJ1-1; perhaps TRBD1 as D (5 bases). This CDR3 spans 15 amino acids. V lost 2 bases, J lost 1 base, and 14 bases lay in between. Germline CDR1 and CDR2: GTSNPN and SVGIG (reference sequence). The chain's CDR3 is CAWSLRRDSNTEAFF. The DNA for the CDR3 is TGTGCCTGGAGTCTCCGGCGGGACTCGAACACTGAAGCTTTCTTT.

This clone appeared a single time. CDR3 in amino acids: CASSARVRTMNTEAFF. In DNA form, the CDR3 reads TGTGCCAGCAGTGCCAGGGTAAGGACCATGAACACTGAAGCTTTCTTT. This chain connects TRBV6-1 to TRBJ1-1; D perhaps matches TRBD1 (5 bases). The CDR3 is 16 amino acids. The V end was cut by 4 bases, the J end by 0 bases, with 15 bases between. Germline CDR1 and CDR2: MNHNS and SASEGT.

J is TRBJ1-1 and V is TRBV5-1; D is unresolved. V was trimmed by 4 bases and J by 1 base, leaving 11 bases between them. CDR1 is SGHRS, CDR2 YFSETQ, per germline. This CDR3 has 14 residues. CDR3 bases: TGCGCCAGCAGCATCGAGGGAGAGAACACTGAAGCTTTCTTT. Its translation: CASSIEGENTEAFF.